A selection of T cell receptor beta chains follows, all from one sample in a study of shared clonotypes between healthy human individuals. The assay was immunoSEQ multiplex PCR, and TCRdb's table has in-frame clones only and misses some. The repertoire holds hundreds of thousands of clones, with 95% to 96% as singletons. Material for sequencing was naive CD8+ T cells sorted from blood. The receptors come from a woman aged 25 to 39 in good health. Both conserved end residues are part of each CDR3. Each record gives: V gene, clone size, J gene, D gene, CDR3 protein, CDR3 DNA. A D gene is named only where the DNA matches it firmly. Clone size is shown for a subset of rows, as once, few, many or a class of expanded clone.

TRBV11-3	NA	TRBJ2-1	TRBD2	CASSIGTSGSDEQFF	TGTGCCAGCAGCATCGGGACTAGCGGGAGTGATGAGCAGTTCTTC
TRBV5-1	NA	TRBJ2-5	NA	CASSALPTGPEGSQYF	TGCGCCAGCAGCGCTTTACCCACCGGACCCGAGGGATCCCAGTACTTC
TRBV28	NA	TRBJ2-1	NA	CASTPPGEEGYEQFF	TGTGCCAGCACCCCCCCAGGGGAAGAGGGTTATGAGCAGTTCTTC
TRBV5-4	few	TRBJ2-3	NA	CASSSDSTDTQYF	TGTGCCAGCAGCAGCGACTCCACAGATACGCAGTATTTT
TRBV13	NA	TRBJ1-5	NA	CASTMGRGSQPQHF	TGTGCCAGCACCATGGGGAGGGGCTCACAGCCCCAGCATTTT
TRBV4-1	NA	TRBJ1-2	NA	CASSQEIGSLYGYTF	TGCGCCAGCAGCCAAGAAATAGGCAGCCTGTATGGCTACACCTTC
TRBV5-8	once	TRBJ2-3	NA	CASSLDVDTQYF	TGTGCCAGCAGCTTAGACGTAGATACGCAGTATTTT
TRBV28	NA	TRBJ2-3	NA	CASSRVADTQYF	TGTGCCAGCAGTCGAGTAGCAGATACGCAGTATTTT
TRBV27	once	TRBJ2-2	NA	CASSLAALAQGTGELFF	TGTGCCAGCAGTCTAGCCGCCCTAGCACAGGGCACCGGGGAGCTGTTTTTT
TRBV5-4	NA	TRBJ2-7	TRBD2	CASGSLAGGPKEQYF	TGTGCCAGCGGATCCCTAGCGGGAGGGCCGAAAGAGCAGTACTTC
TRBV15	NA	TRBJ2-3	NA	CATSRPPKARQYTDTQYF	TGTGCCACCAGCAGACCCCCCAAGGCGCGGCAGTACACAGATACGCAGTATTTT
TRBV27	few	TRBJ2-7	TRBD1	CASKHGTAYEQYF	TGTGCCAGCAAGCATGGGACAGCTTACGAGCAGTACTTC
TRBV27	NA	TRBJ2-6	TRBD1	CASSLGQGSGANVLTF	TGTGCCAGCAGTTTAGGACAGGGGTCAGGGGCCAACGTCCTGACTTTC
TRBV19	NA	TRBJ1-5	NA	CASNPRDERQPQHF	TGTGCCAGTAATCCCCGGGACGAGAGACAGCCCCAGCATTTT
TRBV19	NA	TRBJ2-7	TRBD1	CASSPGQGPYEQYF	TGTGCCAGTAGTCCGGGACAGGGACCCTACGAGCAGTACTTC
TRBV28	NA	TRBJ2-5	NA	CASSLLEAQYAQYF	TGTGCCAGCAGTTTATTGGAGGCCCAATACGCGCAGTACTTC
TRBV5-4	NA	TRBJ2-7	TRBD1	CASSWPGGYEQYF	TGTGCCAGCAGCTGGCCAGGGGGCTACGAGCAGTACTTC
TRBV2	NA	TRBJ2-7	NA	CASSELRQINYEQYF	TGTGCCAGCTCTGAACTTCGGCAGATTAACTACGAGCAGTACTTC
TRBV28	NA	TRBJ1-2	NA	CASSVPAGPWASGYTF	TGTGCCAGCAGTGTCCCCGCGGGACCTTGGGCGAGTGGCTACACCTTC
TRBV6-1	NA	TRBJ2-1	TRBD2	CASSEPGLVNEQFF	TGTGCCAGCAGTGAACCGGGACTAGTCAATGAGCAGTTCTTC
TRBV29-1	few	TRBJ2-5	TRBD1	CSVNTGTGRETQYF	TGCAGCGTTAACACCGGGACAGGGAGGGAGACCCAGTACTTC
TRBV27	NA	TRBJ2-6	NA	CASSLKTAKSISGANVLTF	TGTGCCAGCAGTTTAAAGACAGCGAAAAGCATCTCTGGGGCCAACGTCCTGACTTTC
TRBV5-4	NA	TRBJ2-7	NA	CASSPRLNEQYF	TGTGCCAGCAGCCCCCGACTAAACGAGCAGTACTTC
TRBV27	NA	TRBJ2-6	NA	CASSLYPRGYSSGANVLTF	TGTGCCAGCAGTTTATATCCCCGGGGGTATAGCTCTGGGGCCAACGTCCTGACTTTC
TRBV28	NA	TRBJ2-5	TRBD2	CASSPEREGRETQYF	TGTGCCAGCAGCCCCGAGCGGGAGGGGCGGGAGACCCAGTACTTC
TRBV7-9	once	TRBJ1-1	NA	CASSYRTPHDTEAFF	TGTGCCAGCAGCTATCGGACTCCTCACGACACTGAAGCTTTCTTT
TRBV7-8	NA	TRBJ2-4	NA	CASSLGLGVDIQYF	TGTGCCAGCAGCTTAGGCTTGGGGGTGGACATTCAGTACTTC
TRBV28	NA	TRBJ2-1	TRBD2	CASSPRSGRARDEQFF	TGTGCCAGCAGTCCTCGGAGCGGGAGGGCCAGGGATGAGCAGTTCTTC
TRBV28	NA	TRBJ2-7	NA	CASSFSRDRLSYEQYF	TGTGCCAGCAGTTTCTCCCGGGACCGTCTCTCCTACGAGCAGTACTTC
TRBV28	NA	TRBJ2-2	NA	CASSKGTRELFF	TGTGCCAGCAGCAAGGGGACCCGGGAGCTGTTTTTT
TRBV13	NA	TRBJ2-7	TRBD2	CASSLSLSGEIYEQYF	TGTGCCAGCAGCTTGTCTCTTAGCGGGGAGATCTACGAGCAGTACTTC